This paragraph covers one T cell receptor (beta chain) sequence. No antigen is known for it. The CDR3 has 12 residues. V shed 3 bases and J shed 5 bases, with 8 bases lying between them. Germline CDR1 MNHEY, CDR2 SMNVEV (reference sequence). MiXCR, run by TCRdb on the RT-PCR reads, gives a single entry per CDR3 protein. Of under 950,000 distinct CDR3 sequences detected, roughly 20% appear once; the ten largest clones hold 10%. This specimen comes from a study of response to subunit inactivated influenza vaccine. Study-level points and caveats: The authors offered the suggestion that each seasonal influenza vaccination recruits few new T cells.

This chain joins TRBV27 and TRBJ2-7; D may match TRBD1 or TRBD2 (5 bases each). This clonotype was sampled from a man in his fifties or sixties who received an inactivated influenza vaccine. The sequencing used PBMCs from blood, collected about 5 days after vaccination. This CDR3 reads CASSFGGNEQYF. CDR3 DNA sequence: TGTGCCAGCAGTTTTGGGGGAAACGAGCAGTACTTC.